This TCR beta chain was documented in a study of T cells after yellow fever vaccination (dated by TCRdb to 2018 to 2020). Broadly, across the study: Libraries from fractions with low cell numbers were prepared with the SMART-Seq v4 Ultra Low Input RNA kit. To track T-cell clones before and after primary and booster YFV17D yellow fever vaccination, bulk TCR alpha and beta repertoires were sequenced longitudinally. The cohort comprised two healthy male donors, one aged 18 to 30 and one aged 30 to 39 years. Blood was collected at multiple timepoints before and after primary and secondary immunization, and bulk PBMC replicates and cell subsets were isolated. Overall study results and their limits: Most clones expanded after primary vaccination (almost 97% of CD4 and roughly 91% of CD8) were re-detected after the booster, suggesting that broad memory maintenance occurred. A small share of clonotypes occurred in both CD4 and CD8 compartments, likely arising from convergent recombination. The study included only a couple of donors, which limits how far the findings can be generalized. Compared with the primary T-cell response, the secondary T-cell response was faster but weaker, reaching its peak on day 5 rather than on day 15. Because abundant contaminating clonotypes from the bulk population could be contained in FACS-sorted repertoires, computational filtering was required.

The CDR3 holds 13 amino acids from the cysteine to the phenylalanine. CDR3 DNA is the only sequence kept; it has 39 bases, read in frame from the first base. CDR1 is given as SGDLS and CDR2 as YYNGEE, both from the germline V gene. V and J are trimmed by 5 bases and 3 bases, and the gene matches miss 5 bases of the junction. Remarks on this clonotype: Its antigen is still unknown. Base qualities were left out, and no much larger clone turns up one base away.

TCR cDNA was synthesized by 5'RACE template switching, through which a universal primer site and unique molecular identifiers were introduced. Priming of cDNA synthesis was performed from both the TCR alpha and TCR beta constant segments. Libraries were amplified in two PCR steps, with sample barcodes and sequencing adapters added in the second step. Sequencing of libraries was done on Illumina HiSeq 2500 (2x100 bp) or NovaSeq (2x150 bp). The original methods were these. Reads were demultiplexed and collapsed into UMI consensus sequences with MIGEC, and V(D)J alignment was performed with MiXCR. Clonotypes responding to the vaccine were identified with edgeR on replicate PBMC samples, with the criteria of FDR below 0.01 and a log2 fold change above 5 up to day 15. Bulk clonotypes were assigned CD4 or CD8 identity according to which sequenced CD4 or CD8 repertoire held them at higher abundance. TCRdb itself trimmed the public reads at Q25 with fastp, ran MiXCR and retained productive beta chains. Here each entry gathers all rows of one CDR3 protein and keeps the most common genes and DNA. The V and J calls follow TCRdb's processing rather than the paper's. The sample data list about 73,000 distinct CDR3 sequences, and about 7.7% of these were observed just once. Around 38% of the sample goes to the ten largest clones.

The sample's treatment or condition label, decoded: live attenuated yellow fever vaccine strain. PBMCs were isolated from peripheral blood using a standard Ficoll-Paque protocol. Dynabeads CD4 and CD8 positive selection kits were used to isolate the CD4 and CD8 T-cell fractions. TriZol was used to extract RNA from bulk PBMCs, CD4 and CD8 fractions, and dextramer-positive and dextramer-negative fractions. Recombination joined TRBV9 with TRBJ2-7; TRBD1 fits 7 bases in the junction. The origin of this receptor is a man under 40 who received the YFV17D yellow fever vaccine. The source was CD8+ T cells sorted from PBMCs, collected on the day of the yellow fever booster vaccination. The nucleotides are TGTGCCAGCAGTGCCGGGACAGACTACGAGCAGTACTTC. Its protein is CASSAGTDYEQYF.